The text below deals with one T cell receptor beta chain. Its antigen remains unknown. The data were taken from a study of human T cells and chemical hapten exposure. Whole-study results and caveats: With DPC sensitization, TCRs exceeding 1 in 1000 frequency showed no change.

The sample's time point: patch test 3, about 24 weeks after DPC sensitization. Treatment: therapeutic diphenylcyclopropenone sensitization with weekly scalp DPC. The study enrolled 18 to 70-year-old alopecia patients suitable for DPC. The CDR3 consists of 12 residues. The V and J ends lost 2 bases and 5 bases respectively, with 10 bases between them. The V gene's germline CDR1 is SQVTM and CDR2 ANQGSEA. Single cDNA molecules in the library carried unique molecular identifiers attached during preparation. Under the authors' procedure: The median was roughly 100,000 TCRs per sample, ranging about 20,000 to 690,600. MiXCR, applied by TCRdb to the RACE reads, yields one record per CDR3 protein. The V and J calls were not made by the authors but by TCRdb's processing. The sample yields about 170,000 distinct CDR3 sequences, about 27% seen once.

Material: whole blood, obtained in connection with sensitization to the hapten diphenylcyclopropenone (DPC). The J gene is TRBJ2-7, the V gene TRBV29-1; no clear D gene. The sequence was collected from a woman between 18 and 29 years old with alopecia areata. Some clones in this sample may be carry-over from other donors' samples. The CDR3 DNA reads as TGCAGCGTTGAAAGGGATTCTGACGAGCAGTACTTC. Translation gives CSVERDSDEQYF.